These T cell receptor beta chains were read from a single sample in a study of CXCR3-negative and CXCR3-positive naive CD8 T cells. Each CDR3 protein gets one entry in TCRdb, which reprocessed the 5' RACE reads and gives no DNA. The table lists 41,000 or so distinct CDR3 sequences, with under 2% in the top ten. Specimen: naive CXCR3- CD8+ T cells from blood. These receptors came from a human donor in good health. Some clones in this sample may be carry-over from other donors' samples. Each CDR3 is given with its conserved first and last residue. The listing skips clone size in some rows; elsewhere it reads once, few, many or a size class.

V gene: TRBV28; clone size: .; J gene: TRBJ1-2; CDR3 protein: CASSLVLQATNYGYTF
V gene: TRBV2; clone size: .; J gene: TRBJ2-3; CDR3 protein: CAQRLAGGPRDTQYF
V gene: TRBV7-2; clone size: .; J gene: TRBJ2-7; CDR3 protein: CASSLVVSKYEQYF
V gene: TRBV5-1; clone size: .; J gene: TRBJ2-7; CDR3 protein: CASSLGLAGVYEQYF
V gene: TRBV28; clone size: .; J gene: TRBJ2-6; CDR3 protein: CASSFRGPGANVLTF
V gene: TRBV28; clone size: .; J gene: TRBJ1-5; CDR3 protein: CASSTSRQANQPQHF
V gene: TRBV14; clone size: .; J gene: TRBJ2-1; CDR3 protein: CASSPGGRYEQFF
V gene: TRBV21-1; clone size: .; J gene: TRBJ2-7; CDR3 protein: CASSIHLAGGRRSSSYEQYF
V gene: TRBV2; clone size: .; J gene: TRBJ2-7; CDR3 protein: CASLTGNAYEQYF
V gene: TRBV9; clone size: .; J gene: TRBJ2-1; CDR3 protein: CASSVGDRPYNEQFF
V gene: TRBV28; clone size: .; J gene: TRBJ2-5; CDR3 protein: CASSAAREGVQETQYF
V gene: TRBV28; clone size: .; J gene: TRBJ2-2; CDR3 protein: CASGTFGTGELFF
V gene: TRBV29-1; clone size: .; J gene: TRBJ1-1; CDR3 protein: CSGTGGAEAFF
V gene: TRBV6-5; clone size: .; J gene: TRBJ2-3; CDR3 protein: CATRPSSGTDTQYF
V gene: TRBV30; clone size: .; J gene: TRBJ2-5; CDR3 protein: CAWTLHQETQYF
V gene: TRBV29-1; clone size: .; J gene: TRBJ1-2; CDR3 protein: CSVENLGFGYTF
V gene: TRBV29-1; clone size: .; J gene: TRBJ2-3; CDR3 protein: CSVDWSTDTQYF
V gene: TRBV7-9; clone size: .; J gene: TRBJ2-7; CDR3 protein: CASSPPTGDYEQYF
V gene: TRBV29-1; clone size: .; J gene: TRBJ2-7; CDR3 protein: CSAGLAASYEQYF
V gene: TRBV20-1; clone size: .; J gene: TRBJ2-1; CDR3 protein: CSVLAGGVYNEQFF
V gene: TRBV7-9; clone size: .; J gene: TRBJ1-2; CDR3 protein: CASSLVAGANYGYTF
V gene: TRBV7-9; clone size: .; J gene: TRBJ1-1; CDR3 protein: CASRVTGGRTEAFF
V gene: TRBV29-1; clone size: .; J gene: TRBJ2-1; CDR3 protein: CSVVPGGNEQFF
V gene: TRBV7-6; clone size: .; J gene: TRBJ1-1; CDR3 protein: CASALTENTEAFF
V gene: TRBV4-3; clone size: medium-sized; J gene: TRBJ1-1; CDR3 protein: CASSQGTGDTEAFF
V gene: TRBV29-1; clone size: .; J gene: TRBJ2-2; CDR3 protein: CSVTDRDKEELFF
V gene: TRBV20-1; clone size: .; J gene: TRBJ2-1; CDR3 protein: CSATHPLRGIHEQFF
V gene: TRBV5-1; clone size: .; J gene: TRBJ2-3; CDR3 protein: CASSPDRVPDTQYF
V gene: TRBV29-1; clone size: .; J gene: TRBJ2-1; CDR3 protein: CSVAGTSEPSYNEQFF
V gene: TRBV9; clone size: .; J gene: TRBJ2-7; CDR3 protein: CASSVSSGASYEQYF